These 14 T cell receptor beta chains share one sample of origin, sequenced in a study of kidney transplant recipient with SARS-CoV-2 infection. One entry per CDR3 protein results from TCRdb running MiXCR on the reads. Of 200,000 to 300,000 distinct CDR3 sequences listed, 25% to 35% are singletons. Sequencing was performed on a blood sample, taken at baseline and on day 111 from a kidney transplant recipient. The source is a male patient aged 25 to 39 who had COVID-19 and was a kidney transplant recipient. These T cells may partly come from the graft donor.

This clonotype appeared many times. The J gene is TRBJ2-1, the V gene TRBV9, with TRBD2 identical over 7 bases. This CDR3 has 15 amino acids. Looked up from germline, CDR1 is SGDLS and CDR2 is YYNGEE. V was clipped by 3 bases and J by 4 bases; unmatched bases: 7. Here the CDR3 reads CASSAVSSGYNEQFF. The CDR3 DNA sequence: TGTGCCAGCAGCGCCGTATCTAGCGGTTACAATGAGCAGTTCTTC.

This clonotype came up a few times. The V call is TRBV20-1, the J call TRBJ2-1; 12 positions match TRBD2. The CDR3 is 16 amino acids. V gave up 4 bases and J gave up 6 bases; unmatched junction bases: 10. Germline CDR1 is DFQATT and CDR2 is SNEGSKA (reference sequence). The CDR3 bases are TGCAGTGCTATCCCTAGCGGGAGGGCCAGGGGCAATGAGCAGTTCTTC. Amino acid sequence: CSAIPSGRARGNEQFF.

This clonotype occurred once. Since a much larger clone is just one base distant, this may be a read error. The J gene is TRBJ2-4, the V gene TRBV18, with D perhaps matching TRBD2 (5 bases). Germline V gene sequence: CDR1 KGHSH, CDR2 LQKENI. This CDR3 comprises 17 residues. The CDR3 protein is CASSPGVASLAKNIRYF. Here the CDR3 DNA reads TGTGCCAGCTCACCAGGAGTAGCGTCGCTAGCCAAAAACATTCGGTACTTC.

About this clonotype: The germline gene is not matched at one end of the junction; a read error may be the cause. The chain uses TRBV30 and TRBJ1-3; perhaps TRBD1 as D (5 bases). CDR1 is GTSNPN, CDR2 SVGIG, per germline (reference sequence). The CDR3 loop spans 12 amino acids. The CDR3 nucleotides read TGTACCTGGAAGGGGTTAGGAAACACCATATATTTT. This sequence encodes CTWKGLGNTIYF.

V and J are TRBV18 and TRBJ2-7; the match to TRBD1 covers 12 bases. J was trimmed by 6 bases and V by 8 bases; bases with no gene match: 8. Germline CDR1 KGHSH, CDR2 LQKENI. CDR3 length: 14 amino acids. The CDR3: CASPGTGGAGEQYF. As DNA, the CDR3 is TGTGCCAGCCCCGGGACAGGGGGCGCGGGCGAGCAGTACTTC.

This clonotype was seen at least ten times. The rearrangement joins TRBV7-9 to TRBJ1-1, with 9 positions matching TRBD1. The germline gives CDR1 SEHNR, CDR2 FQNEAQ (reference sequence). J lost 3 bases, V lost 5 bases, and 7 bases had no gene match. This CDR3 is built from 15 residues. For the CDR3, the DNA is TGTGCCAGCAGCCCGGGACAGGGTTACTACACTGAAGCTTTCTTT. It yields the protein CASSPGQGYYTEAFF. The whole variable domain, filled in from reference TRBV7-9 and TRBJ1-1, reads DTGVSQNPRHKITKRGQNVTFRCDPISEHNRLYWYRQTLGQGPEFLTYFQNEAQLEKSRLLSDRFSAERPKGSFSTLEIQRTEQGDSAMYLCASSPGQGYYTEAFFGQGTRLTVV.

Remarks on this clonotype: A much larger clonotype is one base distant, so this may be a read error. The chain joins TRBV6-5 to TRBJ2-3, with TRBD2 matching over 13 bases. The length of the CDR3 is 16 residues. Germline CDR1 and CDR2: MNHEY and SVGAGI. The V segment lost 5 bases and the J segment 8 bases; nucleotides outside the gene matches: 10. CDR3 loop: CASSPGLAGVSGTQYF. CDR3 DNA sequence: TGTGCCAGCAGTCCCGGACTAGCGGGAGTCTCAGGTACGCAGTATTTT.

This clonotype has a count of ten or more. This chain joins TRBV7-8 and TRBJ1-1, with D unclear. Germline loops: CDR1 SGHVS, CDR2 FQNEAQ. CDR3 length: 16 amino acids. Trimming stripped 5 bases from V and 4 bases from J, with 20 bases between. The chain's CDR3 is CASSPTRSTSGTEAFF. The CDR3 DNA is TGTGCCAGCAGCCCCACGCGTTCAACCTCGGGCACTGAAGCTTTCTTT. Together with reference TRBV7-8 and TRBJ1-1, the CDR3 gives the full variable domain: GAGVSQSPRYKVAKRGQDVALRCDPISGHVSLFWYQQALGQGPEFLTYFQNEAQLDKSGLPSDRFFAERPEGSVSTLKIQRTQQEDSAVYLCASSPTRSTSGTEAFFGQGTRLTVV.

As for this clonotype: Just one base apart from a much larger clone, this may be a read error. The V call is TRBV5-6, the J call TRBJ1-2; unclear D gene. Trimming stripped 0 bases from V and 13 bases from J, with 19 bases between. This CDR3 is built from 14 residues. Per germline, CDR1 SGHDT and CDR2 YYEEEE. CDR3 loop: CASSLGSRPVGATF. CDR3 coding DNA: TGTGCCAGCAGCTTGGGTTCCAGGCCAGTTGGTGCCACCTTC.

A note on this clonotype: Mismatch with germline at one junction end may stem from a read error. The rearrangement uses TRBV20-1 and TRBJ2-1; no definite D call. CDR3 length: 13 amino acids. CDR1 and CDR2 (germline): DFQATT, SNEGSKA (reference sequence). The chain's CDR3 is CSASSPTYDEQFF. The CDR3 DNA is TGCAGTGCTAGCTCCCCCACCTACGATGAGCAGTTCTTC.

The rearrangement joins TRBV12-3 or TRBV12-4 to TRBJ2-2, with D unresolved. The CDR3 is made up of 14 amino acids. Trimming took 5 bases from V and 5 from J, leaving 12 bases between them. The CDR3 sequence is CASSPTTKTGELFF. DNA of the CDR3: TGTGCCAGCAGTCCCACGACAAAAACCGGGGAGCTGTTTTTT.

This clonotype was counted many times. The V gene is TRBV19, the J gene TRBJ1-1; TRBD1 matches at 7 bases. This CDR3 region has 15 residues. CDR1 and CDR2 (germline): LNHDA, SQIVND (reference sequence). Germline trimming cut 4 bases from V and 1 base from J; bases unmatched to any gene: 6. The CDR3 bases are TGTGCCAGTAGTACGATACAGGGGACGAACACTGAAGCTTTCTTT. Amino acid sequence: CASSTIQGTNTEAFF.

Ten or more counts support this clonotype. The chain uses TRBV28 and TRBJ1-5; D not resolved. In germline, CDR1 is MDHEN, CDR2 SYDVKM. V was pared by 5 bases and J by 1 base, with 12 bases between. CDR3 length equals 15 residues. The CDR3, as DNA: TGTGCCAGCAGTAACCCGGGGAGAAGCAATCAGCCCCAGCATTTT. It translates to CASSNPGRSNQPQHF.

This clonotype was picked up many times. V is TRBV11-2 and J is TRBJ1-6; no reliable D call. The CDR3 length is 16 residues. V was cut by 3 bases and J by 7 bases, with 16 bases left in between. Germline V CDR1 and CDR2: SGHAT, FQNNGV. In DNA, the CDR3 is TGTGCCAGCAGCTTGAGGCTTTCCTCGGCCAATTCACCCCTCCACTTT. This translates into CASSLRLSSANSPLHF.